The 11 T cell receptor beta chains presented below share a single source sample, sequenced in a study of CD8+CD57+ T cells in acquired aplastic anemia. Genomic DNA, the template, was used for profiling of the TCR beta VDJ and CDR3. TCRdb used MiXCR to reprocess the reads, holding one entry per CDR3 protein. Here the sample spans 120,000 or so distinct CDR3 sequences, 48% being singletons. Sequenced material: sorted CD4+, CD8+, or CD8+CD57+ T cells (not recorded which) from PBMCs. Receptor source: a human donor in good health, serving as a control.

This clonotype was seen repeatedly, ten times or more. The J gene is TRBJ2-3, the V gene TRBV11-2; TRBD1 might be the D (5 bases). The V gene's germline CDR1 is SGHAT and CDR2 FQNNGV. V shed 7 bases and J shed 2 bases, with 13 bases lying between them. The CDR3 is made up of 14 amino acids. CDR3 coding DNA: TGTGCCAGCACCCCCAGGGCCCTCACAGATACGCAGTATTTT. This encodes CASTPRALTDTQYF.

At least ten counts were recorded for this clonotype. J is TRBJ2-2 and V is TRBV7-3; TRBD1 matches 7 bases. The length of the CDR3 is 14 residues. Per the germline V gene, CDR1 is SGHTA and CDR2 is FQGTGA. Trimming removed 1 base from V and 7 bases from J; junction bases left unmatched: 3. CDR3 coding DNA: TGTGCCAGCAGCTTAAAAACAGGGGTCGGGGAGCTGTTTTTT. Its translation: CASSLKTGVGELFF.

There are many counts of this clonotype. The chain uses TRBV5-5 and TRBJ2-5, with 7 bases matching TRBD1. The CDR3 spans 16 residues. Germline lookup yields CDR1 SGHKS and CDR2 YYEKEE (reference sequence). V trimming: 4 bases; J trimming: 2 bases; junction bases outside the gene matches: 11. In nucleotides, the CDR3 is TGTGCCAGCAGCCCCTTGGGACAGCCTAGTCAAGAGACCCAGTACTTC. This encodes CASSPLGQPSQETQYF. Based on the CDR3 plus reference TRBV5-5 and TRBJ2-5, the full variable domain is DAGVTQSPTHLIKTRGQQVTLRCSPISGHKSVSWYQQVLGQGPQFIFQYYEKEERGRGNFPDRFSARQFPNYSSELNVNALLLGDSALYLCASSPLGQPSQETQYFGPGTRLLVL.

V is TRBV20-1 and J is TRBJ2-3, with no clear D. The germline V gene has CDR1 DFQATT and CDR2 SNEGSKA (reference sequence). Trimming cost V 3 bases and J 5 bases, with 6 bases left between them. CDR3 length: 11 amino acids. The CDR3 spells CSARYLDTQYF. The CDR3 DNA is TGCAGTGCTAGGTACTTAGATACGCAGTATTTT.

In this sample, this clonotype turned up many times. The chain recombines TRBV12-3 or TRBV12-4 with TRBJ2-5; D is unresolved. Trimming took off 5 bases at V and 2 bases at J, with 18 bases between the two ends. The CDR3 is made up of 16 amino acids. This chain's CDR3 is CASSTGLMAGQETQYF. As DNA, the CDR3 is TGTGCCAGCAGTACGGGTTTGATGGCTGGACAAGAGACCCAGTACTTC.

This clonotype was counted a few times. A much larger clone lies one base from this, so it may be a read error. The chain employs TRBV4-3 and TRBJ1-2; TRBD1 is a possible D gene (5 bases). The length of the CDR3 is 15 residues. V dropped 1 base and J dropped 4 bases, with 13 bases sitting between them. Germline lookup yields CDR1 LGHNA and CDR2 YSLEER. CDR3 region: CASSQGPGGGYGYTF. The CDR3 nucleotides are TGCGCCAGCAGCCAAGGGCCGGGCGGGGGCTATGGCTACACCTTC.

The V gene is TRBV7-9, the J gene TRBJ1-2; D gene unclear. This CDR3 contains 14 residues. V was pared by 1 base and J by 5 bases, with 11 bases between. The germline V gene has CDR1 SEHNR and CDR2 FQNEAQ (reference sequence). The CDR3 sequence: CASSLDRLPYGYTF. The CDR3 coding sequence is TGTGCCAGCAGCTTAGACCGCCTACCATATGGCTACACCTTC.

The chain carries TRBV4-2 and TRBJ2-2; D possibly corresponds to TRBD1 (6 bases). Deletions cut 1 base from V and 1 base from J, with 10 bases between. Germline V gene sequence: CDR1 LGHNA, CDR2 YNFKEQ. This CDR3 spans 16 amino acids. CDR3 in amino acids: CASSQGRGGNTGELFF. In DNA, the CDR3 is TGTGCCAGCAGCCAAGGAAGAGGGGGGAACACCGGGGAGCTGTTTTTT.

A remark on this clonotype: The CDR3 does not end in the conserved phenylalanine or tryptophan, so this is likely a read error. This chain connects TRBV19 to TRBJ2-5; 7 positions match TRBD1. With 3 bases clipped from V and 2 bases from J, the junction kept 3 bases outside the gene matches. This CDR3 has 14 residues. CDR1 LNHDA and CDR2 SQIVND come from the germline V gene (reference sequence). The chain's CDR3 is CASSIEGQQETQYL. The CDR3 DNA reads TGTGCCAGTAGTATTGAGGGACAGCAAGAGACCCAGTACCTC.

This clonotype was detected only once. A much larger clone differs from this one at a single base, so this may be a read error. CDR3 in DNA: TGTGCCAGCAGCCACGGACTAGCGGGGGGAACCTACGAGCAGTACTTC. Amino acid sequence: CASSHGLAGGTYEQYF. The chain joins TRBV3-1 to TRBJ2-7; TRBD2 matches at 14 bases. The ends lost 3 bases at V and 2 bases at J; junction bases unmatched: 3. The CDR3 has 16 amino acids. Per germline, CDR1 LGHDT and CDR2 YNNKEL (reference sequence).

This clonotype was observed a handful of times. The chain joins TRBV19 to TRBJ2-3; 9 bases match TRBD1. The germline V gene has CDR1 LNHDA and CDR2 SQIVND (reference sequence). The length of the CDR3 is 15 residues. V was pared by 5 bases and J by 4 bases, with 7 bases of the junction left unmatched. The CDR3 bases are TGTGCCAGTAGTTCCGGACAGGGGCGGGCAGATACGCAGTATTTT. Amino acids: CASSSGQGRADTQYF.